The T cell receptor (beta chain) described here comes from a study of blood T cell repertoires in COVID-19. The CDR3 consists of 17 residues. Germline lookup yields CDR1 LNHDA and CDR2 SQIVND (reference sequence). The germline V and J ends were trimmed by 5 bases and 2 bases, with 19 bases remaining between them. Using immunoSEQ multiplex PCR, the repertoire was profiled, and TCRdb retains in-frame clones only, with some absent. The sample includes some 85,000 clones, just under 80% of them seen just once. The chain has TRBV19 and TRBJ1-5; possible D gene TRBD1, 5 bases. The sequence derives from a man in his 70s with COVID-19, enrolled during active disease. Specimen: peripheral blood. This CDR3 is CASSPGAGRGGNQPQHF. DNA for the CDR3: TGTGCCAGTAGTCCTGGGGCAGGGCGGGGAGGCAATCAGCCCCAGCATTTT.